The rows below give T cell receptor beta chains drawn from one sample of a study of cytomegalovirus exposure and HLA in healthy donors. Sequencing used immunoSEQ multiplex PCR; TCRdb keeps in-frame clones, though not all of them. The sample records hundreds of thousands of clones, nearly 80% being singletons. The source material was PBMCs. Every receptor here comes from a male donor in good health and CMV-seronegative. CDR3s include the opening cysteine and the closing phenylalanine or tryptophan. D genes are given only for firm matches. Some rows have no size entry. The others give once, few or many, or a class for an expanded clone.

len | abundance | d_gene | j_gene | v_gene | CDR3aa | CDR3nt
15 | - | - | TRBJ1-1 | TRBV11-2 | CASSSVTGRNTEAFF | TGTGCCAGCAGCTCCGTTACAGGGAGGAACACTGAAGCTTTCTTT
12 | - | - | TRBJ1-1 | TRBV10-3 | CAISEGAPEAFF | TGTGCCATCAGTGAGGGGGCCCCTGAAGCTTTCTTT
12 | - | TRBD2 | TRBJ2-7 | TRBV6-6 | CASRGTSDEQYF | TGTGCCAGCAGGGGGACTAGCGACGAGCAGTACTTC
15 | few | TRBD2 | TRBJ2-2 | TRBV6-4 | CASSASGGATGELFF | TGTGCCAGCAGTGCTAGCGGGGGGGCCACCGGGGAGCTGTTTTTT
12 | few | TRBD1 | TRBJ1-1 | TRBV19 | CASSIRGPEAFF | TGTGCCAGTAGTATAAGGGGGCCTGAAGCTTTCTTT
15 | - | TRBD1 | TRBJ1-2 | TRBV19 | CASTDLDRGDYGYTF | TGTGCCAGTACTGACTTGGACAGGGGGGACTATGGCTACACCTTC
16 | once | TRBD2 | TRBJ2-3 | TRBV18 | CASSLISRGDTDTQYF | TGTGCCAGCTCACTAATTTCGCGGGGGGACACAGATACGCAGTATTTT
15 | - | TRBD2 | TRBJ2-7 | TRBV11-2 | CASSPSRTSAYEQYF | TGTGCCAGCAGCCCTTCTCGGACTAGCGCCTACGAGCAGTACTTC
13 | - | - | TRBJ2-7 | TRBV7-9 | CASSSRDSGPQYF | TGTGCCAGCAGCTCCCGGGATAGCGGCCCGCAGTACTTC
13 | - | - | TRBJ1-1 | TRBV6-5 | CASSYSTMVEAFF | TGTGCCAGCAGTTACTCGACTATGGTTGAAGCTTTCTTT
14 | - | - | TRBJ1-2 | TRBV2 | CASSDTTANYGYTF | TGTGCCAGCAGCGACACGACAGCTAACTATGGCTACACCTTC
16 | - | - | TRBJ2-3 | TRBV6-4 | CASSDSGARSTDTQYF | TGTGCCAGCAGTGACTCGGGGGCCCGGAGCACAGATACGCAGTATTTT
13 | - | TRBD1 | TRBJ1-1 | TRBV5-4 | CASSRDRGIEAFF | TGTGCCAGCAGTCGGGACAGGGGGATTGAAGCTTTCTTT
14 | few | TRBD2 | TRBJ2-1 | TRBV6-5 | CASSAGLRNNEQFF | TGTGCCAGCAGTGCGGGACTACGGAACAATGAGCAGTTCTTC
14 | - | - | TRBJ2-7 | TRBV2 | CASSEGKYSYEQYF | TGTGCCAGCAGTGAAGGTAAATACTCCTACGAGCAGTACTTC
15 | - | TRBD1 | TRBJ2-7 | TRBV6-5 | CASTRPGQGHYEQYF | TGTGCCAGCACCAGACCGGGACAGGGACATTACGAGCAGTACTTC
11 | once | - | TRBJ1-1 | TRBV6-5 | CAIRGDTEAFF | TGTGCCATCCGGGGGGACACTGAAGCTTTCTTT
19 | once | TRBD1 | TRBJ1-5 | TRBV11-2 | CASSLAGTGTGTGNQPQHF | TGTGCCAGCAGCTTAGCTGGGACAGGTACCGGTACTGGCAATCAGCCCCAGCATTTT
11 | few | - | TRBJ2-2 | TRBV20-1 | CSARRTGELFF | TGCAGTGCTAGGCGTACCGGGGAGCTGTTTTTT
15 | - | - | TRBJ2-2 | TRBV6-5 | CASSGGALRTGELFF | TGTGCCAGCAGTGGAGGGGCCCTCAGGACCGGGGAGCTGTTTTTT
13 | - | TRBD1 | TRBJ1-1 | TRBV7-9 | CASSSRGQGEAFF | TGTGCCAGCAGCTCCAGGGGGCAGGGTGAAGCTTTCTTT
16 | - | - | TRBJ2-7 | TRBV4-1 | CASSQEMTVTYYEQYF | TGCGCCAGCAGCCAGGAAATGACAGTTACCTACTACGAGCAGTACTTC
16 | - | - | TRBJ1-6 | TRBV25-1 | CASSPTRSSYNSPLHF | TGTGCCAGCAGTCCTACCCGGAGCTCCTATAATTCACCCCTCCACTTT
14 | - | - | TRBJ1-1 | TRBV6-6 | CASVPTGQNTEAFF | TGTGCCAGCGTCCCGACAGGCCAGAACACTGAAGCTTTCTTT
15 | - | TRBD1 | TRBJ1-5 | TRBV6-1 | CASSSGTGGNQPQHF | TGTGCCAGCAGTAGCGGGACAGGGGGCAATCAGCCCCAGCATTTT
14 | - | - | TRBJ2-2 | TRBV7-2 | CASSLAADSGELFF | TGTGCCAGCAGCTTAGCAGCTGATTCCGGGGAGCTGTTTTTT
11 | - | - | TRBJ2-7 | TRBV30 | CAWSPGYEQYF | TGTGCCTGGAGCCCAGGCTACGAGCAGTACTTC
15 | - | - | TRBJ2-5 | TRBV5-1 | CASSLWAGHQETQYF | TGCGCCAGCAGCTTGTGGGCAGGCCACCAAGAGACCCAGTACTTC
13 | - | - | TRBJ1-5 | TRBV6-5 | CASAVDSNQPQHF | TGTGCCTCAGCGGTCGATAGCAATCAGCCCCAGCATTTT
15 | - | TRBD2 | TRBJ2-1 | TRBV5-1 | CASSLRLAGSNEQFF | TGCGCCAGCAGCTTGCGGCTAGCGGGATCCAATGAGCAGTTCTTC
16 | - | - | TRBJ1-5 | TRBV4-3 | CASSQDVTGSNQPQHF | TGCGCCAGCAGCCAAGATGTAACGGGGAGCAATCAGCCCCAGCATTTT
15 | once | TRBD1 | TRBJ1-6 | TRBV4-1 | CASSQVGTGTSPLHF | TGCGCCAGCAGCCAAGTTGGGACAGGAACTTCACCCCTCCACTTT